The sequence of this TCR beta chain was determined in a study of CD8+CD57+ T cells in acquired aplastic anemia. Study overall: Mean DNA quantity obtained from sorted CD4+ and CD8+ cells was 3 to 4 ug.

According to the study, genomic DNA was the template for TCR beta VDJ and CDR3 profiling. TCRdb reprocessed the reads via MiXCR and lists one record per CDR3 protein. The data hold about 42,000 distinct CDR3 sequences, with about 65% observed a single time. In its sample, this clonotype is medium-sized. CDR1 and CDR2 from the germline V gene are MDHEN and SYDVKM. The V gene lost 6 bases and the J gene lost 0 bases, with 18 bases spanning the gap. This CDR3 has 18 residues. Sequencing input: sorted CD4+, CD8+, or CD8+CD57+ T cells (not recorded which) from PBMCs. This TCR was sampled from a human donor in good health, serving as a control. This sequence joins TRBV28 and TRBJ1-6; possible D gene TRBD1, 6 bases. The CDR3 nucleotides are TGTGCCAGCAGCCGAACAGGGACCCAAAGCTCCTATAATTCACCCCTCCACTTT. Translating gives CASSRTGTQSSYNSPLHF.